The clone carrying this T cell receptor beta chain was seen more than once but under ten times. The target antigen is unknown. The sample comes from a study of cytomegalovirus exposure and HLA in healthy donors. The PCR was carried out with 60 Vbeta primers and 13 Jbeta primers. The table came from immunoSEQ multiplex PCR; TCRdb's copy has only in-frame clones and leaves some out. The sample lists over 100,000 clones, roughly 9.1% occurring once. The CDR3 spans 14 residues. V was pared by 4 bases and J by 3 bases, with 5 bases of the junction left unmatched. Germline V gives CDR1 SGHDT, CDR2 YYEEEE. Study-wide points: Per a prior analysis, the majority of TCR beta V segments were productive roughly 90% or roughly 30% of the time. It is likely that the observed cluster of highly shared sequence variants was a sequencing artifact. TCR beta V- and J-gene trimming, according to a later analysis, was linked to a missense DCLRE1C variant. Later examination showed HLA-associated TCR beta chains had greater clonal expansion than equally common others.

Sample: PBMCs. V is TRBV5-6 and J is TRBJ2-7; 9 bases agree with TRBD1. This receptor was identified in a man between 40 and 49 years old in good health and CMV-seropositive. Here the CDR3 DNA reads TGTGCCAGCAGCCAGGACAGGGGTAACTACGAGCAGTACTTC. Translation: CASSQDRGNYEQYF.